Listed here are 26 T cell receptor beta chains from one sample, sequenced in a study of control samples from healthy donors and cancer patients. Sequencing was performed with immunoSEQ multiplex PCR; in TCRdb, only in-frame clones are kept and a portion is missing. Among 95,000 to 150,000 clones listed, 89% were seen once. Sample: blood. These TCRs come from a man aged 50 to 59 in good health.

The CDR3 protein is CASSGWGQGEFNTEAFF. The CDR3 DNA follows: TGTGCCTCTAGTGGGTGGGGACAGGGAGAATTCAACACTGAAGCTTTCTTT. The chain has TRBV27 and TRBJ1-1, with 9 nucleotides matching TRBD1. After removal of 11 bases from V and 2 bases from J, the junction contained 18 bases not matched to a gene. The CDR3 runs to 17 residues. Germline loops: CDR1 MNHEY, CDR2 SMNVEV (reference sequence).

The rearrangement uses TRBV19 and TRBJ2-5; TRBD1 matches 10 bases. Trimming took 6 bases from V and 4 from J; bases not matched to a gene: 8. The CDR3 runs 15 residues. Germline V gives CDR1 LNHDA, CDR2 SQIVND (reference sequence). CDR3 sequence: CASSRQGAWAETQYF. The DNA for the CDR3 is TGTGCCAGTAGCAGACAGGGGGCCTGGGCAGAGACCCAGTACTTC.

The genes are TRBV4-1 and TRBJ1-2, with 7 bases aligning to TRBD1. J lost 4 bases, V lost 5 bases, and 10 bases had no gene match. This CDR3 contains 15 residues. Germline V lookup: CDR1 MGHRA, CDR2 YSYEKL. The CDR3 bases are TGCGCCAGCAGCTTTCGTGACAGGGATCCCTATGGCTACACCTTC. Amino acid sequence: CASSFRDRDPYGYTF.

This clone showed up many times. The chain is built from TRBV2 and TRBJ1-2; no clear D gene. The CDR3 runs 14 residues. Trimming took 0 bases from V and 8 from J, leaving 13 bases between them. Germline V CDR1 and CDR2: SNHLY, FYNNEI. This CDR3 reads CASSEARTTGGYTF. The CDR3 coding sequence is TGTGCCAGCAGTGAAGCGAGGACTACGGGGGGCTACACCTTC.

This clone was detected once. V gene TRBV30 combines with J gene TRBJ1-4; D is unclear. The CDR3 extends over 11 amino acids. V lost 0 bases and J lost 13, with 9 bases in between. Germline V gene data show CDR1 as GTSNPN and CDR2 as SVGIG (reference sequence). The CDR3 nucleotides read TGTGCCTGGAGTGTAGGGCGATTACTGTTTTTT. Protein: CAWSVGRLLFF.

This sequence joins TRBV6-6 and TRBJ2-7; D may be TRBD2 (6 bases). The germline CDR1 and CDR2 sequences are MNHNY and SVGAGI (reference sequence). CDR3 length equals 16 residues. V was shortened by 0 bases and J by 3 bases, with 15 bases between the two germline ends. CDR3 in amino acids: CASSYSKRGDVYEQYF. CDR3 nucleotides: TGTGCCAGCAGTTACTCGAAACGCGGGGACGTCTACGAGCAGTACTTC.

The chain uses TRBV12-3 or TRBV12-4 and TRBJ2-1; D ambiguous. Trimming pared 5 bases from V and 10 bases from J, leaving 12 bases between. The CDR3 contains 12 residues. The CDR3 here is CASSLGFYEQFF. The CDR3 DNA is TGTGCCAGCAGTCTGGGCTTTTACGAGCAGTTCTTC.

CDR3 sequence: CASSLTPGASDEQYF. As DNA, the CDR3 is TGTGCCAGCAGCCTGACTCCGGGGGCGTCGGACGAGCAGTACTTC. V gene TRBV3-1 (or the pseudogene TRBV3-2) combines with J gene TRBJ2-7; TRBD1 or TRBD2 may be the D gene (6 bases each). The CDR3 has 15 amino acids. V gave up 4 bases and J gave up 5 bases, with 18 bases separating them. Germline V gene sequence: CDR1 LGHDT, CDR2 YNNKEL (reference sequence).

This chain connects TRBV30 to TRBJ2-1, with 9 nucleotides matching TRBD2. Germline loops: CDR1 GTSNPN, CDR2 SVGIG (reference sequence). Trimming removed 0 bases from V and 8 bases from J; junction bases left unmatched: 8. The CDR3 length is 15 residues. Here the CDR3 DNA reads TGTGCCTGGAGTGTAGGGCTAGCGGGATGGGATGAGCAGTTCTTC. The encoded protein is CAWSVGLAGWDEQFF.

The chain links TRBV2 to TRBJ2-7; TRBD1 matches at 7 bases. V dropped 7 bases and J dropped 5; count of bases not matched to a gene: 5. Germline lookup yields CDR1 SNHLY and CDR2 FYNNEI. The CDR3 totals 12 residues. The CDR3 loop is CASTRQGNEQYF. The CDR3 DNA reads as TGTGCCAGCACTAGACAGGGAAACGAGCAGTACTTC.

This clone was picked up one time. The chain's CDR3 is CASSPSGAGGPMRTDTQYF. Written as DNA, the CDR3 is TGTGCCAGCAGCCCTTCTGGGGCGGGGGGCCCCATGCGCACAGATACGCAGTATTTT. This chain links TRBV5-5 with TRBJ2-3, with 8 bases aligning to TRBD2. Germline lookup yields CDR1 SGHKS and CDR2 YYEKEE (reference sequence). The CDR3 consists of 19 residues. V was clipped by 4 bases and J by 1 base; unmatched bases: 17.

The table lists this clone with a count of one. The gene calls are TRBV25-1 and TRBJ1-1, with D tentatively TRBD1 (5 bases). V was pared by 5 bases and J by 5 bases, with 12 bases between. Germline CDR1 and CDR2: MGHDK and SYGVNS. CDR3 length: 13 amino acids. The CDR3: CASSWGVVTEAFF. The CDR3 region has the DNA TGTGCCAGCAGTTGGGGCGTCGTAACTGAAGCTTTCTTT.

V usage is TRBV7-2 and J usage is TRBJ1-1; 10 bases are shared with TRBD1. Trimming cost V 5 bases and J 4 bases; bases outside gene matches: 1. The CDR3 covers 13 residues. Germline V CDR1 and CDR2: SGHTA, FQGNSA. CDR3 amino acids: CASSRQGATEAFF. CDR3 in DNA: TGTGCCAGCAGCCGACAGGGGGCCACTGAAGCTTTCTTT. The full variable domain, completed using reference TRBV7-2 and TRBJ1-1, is GAGVSQSPSNKVTEKGKDVELRCDPISGHTALYWYRQSLGQGLEFLIYFQGNSAPDKSGLPSDRFSAERTGGSVSTLTIQRTQQEDSAVYLCASSRQGATEAFFGQGTRLTVV.

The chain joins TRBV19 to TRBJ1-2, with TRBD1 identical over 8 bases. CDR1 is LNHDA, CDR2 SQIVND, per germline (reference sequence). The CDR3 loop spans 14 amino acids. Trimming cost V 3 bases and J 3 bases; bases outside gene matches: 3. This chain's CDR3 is CASSILTGDYGYTF. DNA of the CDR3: TGTGCCAGTAGTATCCTGACAGGGGACTATGGCTACACCTTC. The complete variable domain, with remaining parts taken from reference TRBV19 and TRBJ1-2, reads DGGITQSPKYLFRKEGQNVTLSCEQNLNHDAMYWYRQDPGQGLRLIYYSQIVNDFQKGDIAEGYSVSREKKESFPLTVTSAQKNPTAFYLCASSILTGDYGYTFGSGTRLTVV.

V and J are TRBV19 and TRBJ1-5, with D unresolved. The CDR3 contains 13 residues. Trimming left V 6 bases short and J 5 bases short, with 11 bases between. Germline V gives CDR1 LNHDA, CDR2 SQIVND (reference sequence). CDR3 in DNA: TGTGCCAGTAGCGACGAGGGATATCAGCCCCAGCATTTT. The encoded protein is CASSDEGYQPQHF.

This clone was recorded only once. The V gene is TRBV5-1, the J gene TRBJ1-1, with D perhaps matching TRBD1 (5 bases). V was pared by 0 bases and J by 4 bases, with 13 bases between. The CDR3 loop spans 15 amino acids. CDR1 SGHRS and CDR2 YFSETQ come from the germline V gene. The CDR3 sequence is CASSLAIGGGTEAFF. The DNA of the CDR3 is TGCGCCAGCAGCTTGGCGATTGGGGGAGGCACTGAAGCTTTCTTT.

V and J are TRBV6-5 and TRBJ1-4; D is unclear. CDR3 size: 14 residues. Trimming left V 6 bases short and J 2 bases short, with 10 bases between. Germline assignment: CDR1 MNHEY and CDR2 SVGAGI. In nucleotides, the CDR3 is TGTGCCAGCAGAGACGATGGGACTAATGAAAAACTGTTTTTT. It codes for CASRDDGTNEKLFF.

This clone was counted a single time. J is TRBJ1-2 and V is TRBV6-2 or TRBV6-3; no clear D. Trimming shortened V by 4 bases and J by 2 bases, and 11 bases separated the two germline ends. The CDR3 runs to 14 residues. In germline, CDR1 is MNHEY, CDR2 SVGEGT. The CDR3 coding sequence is TGTGCCAGCAGTTTACTCGGAACAAACTATGGCTACACCTTC. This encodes CASSLLGTNYGYTF.

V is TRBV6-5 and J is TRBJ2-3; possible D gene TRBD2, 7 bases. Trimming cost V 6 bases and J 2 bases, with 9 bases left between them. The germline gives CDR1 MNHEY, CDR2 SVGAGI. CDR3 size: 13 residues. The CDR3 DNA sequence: TGTGCCAGCAGGGGGGGGCCCACAGATACGCAGTATTTT. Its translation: CASRGGPTDTQYF.

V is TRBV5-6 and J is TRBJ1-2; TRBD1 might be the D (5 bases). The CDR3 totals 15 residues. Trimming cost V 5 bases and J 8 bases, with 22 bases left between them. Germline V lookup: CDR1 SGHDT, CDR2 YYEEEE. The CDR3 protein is CASSRAQRGTTGYTF. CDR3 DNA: TGTGCCAGCAGTCGGGCCCAAAGAGGGACTACCGGCTACACCTTC. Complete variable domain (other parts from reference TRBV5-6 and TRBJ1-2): DAGVTQSPTHLIKTRGQQVTLRCSPKSGHDTVSWYQQALGQGPQFIFQYYEEEERQRGNFPDRFSGHQFPNYSSELNVNALLLGDSALYLCASSRAQRGTTGYTFGSGTRLTVV.

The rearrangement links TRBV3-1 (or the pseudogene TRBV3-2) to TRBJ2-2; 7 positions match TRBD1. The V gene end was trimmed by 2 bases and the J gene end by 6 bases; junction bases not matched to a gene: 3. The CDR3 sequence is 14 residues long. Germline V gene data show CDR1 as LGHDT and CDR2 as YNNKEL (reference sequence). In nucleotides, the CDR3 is TGTGCCAGCAGCCAATTTACAGGGGCCGGGGAGCTGTTTTTT. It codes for CASSQFTGAGELFF.

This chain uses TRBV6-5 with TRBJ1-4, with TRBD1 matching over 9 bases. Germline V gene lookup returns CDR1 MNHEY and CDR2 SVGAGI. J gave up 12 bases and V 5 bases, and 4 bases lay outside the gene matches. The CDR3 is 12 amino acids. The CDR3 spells CASSRQGEELFF. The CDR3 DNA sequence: TGTGCCAGCAGTCGACAGGGGGAGGAACTGTTTTTT.

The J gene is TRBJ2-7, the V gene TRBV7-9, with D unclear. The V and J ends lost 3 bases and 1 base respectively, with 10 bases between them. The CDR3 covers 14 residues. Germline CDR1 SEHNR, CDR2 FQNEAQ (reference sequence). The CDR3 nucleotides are TGTGCCAGCAGCTTTCCAGACGGATCCTACGAGCAGTACTTC. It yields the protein CASSFPDGSYEQYF. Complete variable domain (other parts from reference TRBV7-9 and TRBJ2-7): DTGVSQNPRHKITKRGQNVTFRCDPISEHNRLYWYRQTLGQGPEFLTYFQNEAQLEKSRLLSDRFSAERPKGSFSTLEIQRTEQGDSAMYLCASSFPDGSYEQYFGPGTRLTVT.

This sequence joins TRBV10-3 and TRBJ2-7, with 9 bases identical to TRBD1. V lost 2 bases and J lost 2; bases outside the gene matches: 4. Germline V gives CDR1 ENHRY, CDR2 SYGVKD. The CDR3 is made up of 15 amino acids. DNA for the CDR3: TGTGCCATCAGTGAGCCCGGGACAGGGACCTACGAGCAGTACTTC. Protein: CAISEPGTGTYEQYF.

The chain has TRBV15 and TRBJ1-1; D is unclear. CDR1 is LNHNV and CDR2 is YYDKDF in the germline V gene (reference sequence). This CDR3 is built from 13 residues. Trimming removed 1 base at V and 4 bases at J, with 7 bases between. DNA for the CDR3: TGTGCCACCAGCAGAGTGTTCGGCACTGAAGCTTTCTTT. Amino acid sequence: CATSRVFGTEAFF.

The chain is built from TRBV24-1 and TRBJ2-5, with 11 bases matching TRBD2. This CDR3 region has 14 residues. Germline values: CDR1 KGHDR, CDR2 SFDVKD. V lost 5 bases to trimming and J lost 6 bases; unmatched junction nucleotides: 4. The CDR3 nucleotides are TGTGCCACCAGTGTTAGCGGGGGGGCCAAGACCCAGTACTTC. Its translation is CATSVSGGAKTQYF.